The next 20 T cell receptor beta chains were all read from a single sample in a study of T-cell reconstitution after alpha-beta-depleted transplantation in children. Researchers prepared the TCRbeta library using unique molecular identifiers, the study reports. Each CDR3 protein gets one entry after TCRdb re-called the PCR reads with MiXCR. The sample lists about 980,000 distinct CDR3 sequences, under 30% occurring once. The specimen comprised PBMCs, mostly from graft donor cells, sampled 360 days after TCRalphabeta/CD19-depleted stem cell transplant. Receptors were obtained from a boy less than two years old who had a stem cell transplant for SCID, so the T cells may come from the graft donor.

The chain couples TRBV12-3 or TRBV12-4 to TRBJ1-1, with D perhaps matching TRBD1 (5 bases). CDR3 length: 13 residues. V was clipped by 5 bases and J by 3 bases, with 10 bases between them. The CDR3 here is CASSAQVYTEAFF. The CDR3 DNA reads TGTGCCAGCAGTGCACAGGTGTACACTGAAGCTTTCTTT.

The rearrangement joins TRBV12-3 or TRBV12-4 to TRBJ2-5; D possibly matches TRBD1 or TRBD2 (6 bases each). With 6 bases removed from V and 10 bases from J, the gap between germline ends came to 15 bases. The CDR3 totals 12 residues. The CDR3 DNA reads TGTGCCAGCAGCCCGGGGGCTCCGAACCAGTACTTC. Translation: CASSPGAPNQYF.

CDR3 amino acids: CASSDPGRDRPGANVLTF. Here the CDR3 DNA reads TGTGCCAGCAGTGATCCGGGCAGGGATCGTCCTGGGGCCAACGTCCTGACTTTC. This chain joins TRBV6-1 and TRBJ2-6; tentative D call: TRBD1 (5 bases). The CDR3 runs 18 residues. CDR1 and CDR2 (germline): MNHNS, SASEGT. V dropped 3 bases and J dropped 2 bases, with 17 bases sitting between them.

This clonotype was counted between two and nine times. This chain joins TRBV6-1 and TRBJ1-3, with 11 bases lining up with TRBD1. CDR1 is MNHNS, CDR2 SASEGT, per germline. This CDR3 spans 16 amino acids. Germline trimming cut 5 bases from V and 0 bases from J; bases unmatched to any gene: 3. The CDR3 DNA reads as TGTGCCAGCAGTAGAGGGACAGGGGGCTCTGGAAACACCATATATTTT. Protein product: CASSRGTGGSGNTIYF.

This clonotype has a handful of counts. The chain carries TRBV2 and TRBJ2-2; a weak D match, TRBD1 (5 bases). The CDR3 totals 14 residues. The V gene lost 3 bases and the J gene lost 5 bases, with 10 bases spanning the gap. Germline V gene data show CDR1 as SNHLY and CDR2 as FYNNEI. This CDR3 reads CASSDDRGTGELFF. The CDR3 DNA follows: TGTGCCAGCAGTGATGACAGAGGAACCGGGGAGCTGTTTTTT.

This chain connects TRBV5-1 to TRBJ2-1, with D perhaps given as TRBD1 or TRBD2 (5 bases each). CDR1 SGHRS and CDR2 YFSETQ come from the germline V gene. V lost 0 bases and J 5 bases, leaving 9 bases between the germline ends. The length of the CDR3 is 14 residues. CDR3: CASSLVGVNNEQFF. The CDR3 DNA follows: TGCGCCAGCAGCTTGGTGGGGGTTAACAATGAGCAGTTCTTC.

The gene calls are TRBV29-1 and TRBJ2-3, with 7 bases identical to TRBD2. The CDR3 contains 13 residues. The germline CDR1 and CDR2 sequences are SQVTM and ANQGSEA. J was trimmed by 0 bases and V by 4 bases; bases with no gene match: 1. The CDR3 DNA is TGCAGCGTTGGACTAGCCAGCACAGATACGCAGTATTTT. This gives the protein CSVGLASTDTQYF.

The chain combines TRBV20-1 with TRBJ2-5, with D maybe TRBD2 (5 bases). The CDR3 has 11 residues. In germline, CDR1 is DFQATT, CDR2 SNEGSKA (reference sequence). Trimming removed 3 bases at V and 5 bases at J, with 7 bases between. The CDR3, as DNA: TGCAGTGCTAGGATAGCGGAGACCCAGTACTTC. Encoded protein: CSARIAETQYF.

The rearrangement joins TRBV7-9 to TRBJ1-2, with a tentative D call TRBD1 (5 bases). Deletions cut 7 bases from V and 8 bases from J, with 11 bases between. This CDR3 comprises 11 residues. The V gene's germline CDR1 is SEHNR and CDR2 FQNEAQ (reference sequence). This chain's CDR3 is CASTLRGGYTF. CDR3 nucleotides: TGTGCCAGCACCCTACGGGGGGGCTACACCTTC.

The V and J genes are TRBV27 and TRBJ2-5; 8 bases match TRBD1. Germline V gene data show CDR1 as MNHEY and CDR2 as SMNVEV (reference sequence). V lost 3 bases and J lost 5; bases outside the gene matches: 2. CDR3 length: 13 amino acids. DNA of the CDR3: TGTGCCAGCAGTTTTAACAGGGGGGAGACCCAGTACTTC. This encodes CASSFNRGETQYF.

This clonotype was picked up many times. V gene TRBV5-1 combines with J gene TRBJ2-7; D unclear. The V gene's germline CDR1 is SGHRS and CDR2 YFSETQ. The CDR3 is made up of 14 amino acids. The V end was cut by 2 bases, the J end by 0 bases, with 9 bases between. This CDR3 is CASSLWHSSYEQYF. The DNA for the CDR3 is TGCGCCAGCAGCTTATGGCACTCCTCCTACGAGCAGTACTTC.

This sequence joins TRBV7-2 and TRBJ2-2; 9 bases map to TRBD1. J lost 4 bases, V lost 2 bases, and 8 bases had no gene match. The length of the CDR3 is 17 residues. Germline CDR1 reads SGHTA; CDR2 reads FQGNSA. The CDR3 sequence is CASSLRRDRAFTGELFF. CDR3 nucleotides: TGTGCCAGCAGCTTACGCCGGGACAGGGCGTTCACCGGGGAGCTGTTTTTT. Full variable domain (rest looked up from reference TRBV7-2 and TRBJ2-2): GAGVSQSPSNKVTEKGKDVELRCDPISGHTALYWYRQSLGQGLEFLIYFQGNSAPDKSGLPSDRFSAERTGGSVSTLTIQRTQQEDSAVYLCASSLRRDRAFTGELFFGEGSRLTVL.

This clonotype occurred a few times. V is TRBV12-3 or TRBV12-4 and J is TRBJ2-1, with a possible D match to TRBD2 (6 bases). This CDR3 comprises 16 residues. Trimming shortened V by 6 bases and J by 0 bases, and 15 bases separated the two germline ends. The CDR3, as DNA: TGTGCCAGCAGCAGACTAGTTCCGGGCTCCTACAATGAGCAGTTCTTC. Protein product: CASSRLVPGSYNEQFF.

This chain's CDR3 is CASSYSTGRKETQYF. In DNA, the CDR3 is TGTGCCAGCAGTTACTCGACAGGGAGGAAAGAGACCCAGTACTTC. This rearrangement joins TRBV6-5 to TRBJ2-5, with D possibly matching TRBD1 (7 bases). Germline V CDR1 and CDR2: MNHEY, SVGAGI. There are 15 residues in the CDR3. V was pared by 0 bases and J by 3 bases, with 11 bases between.

The CDR3 DNA follows: TGTGCCAGCAGCTCTAGCGGGGTGACACAAGAGACCCAGTACTTC. Amino acid sequence: CASSSSGVTQETQYF. V is TRBV7-2 and J is TRBJ2-5, with 9 bases aligning to TRBD2. Germline V lookup: CDR1 SGHTA, CDR2 FQGNSA. The junction had 5 bases not matched to a gene; V was cut back by 4 bases and J by 2 bases. This CDR3 has 15 amino acids.

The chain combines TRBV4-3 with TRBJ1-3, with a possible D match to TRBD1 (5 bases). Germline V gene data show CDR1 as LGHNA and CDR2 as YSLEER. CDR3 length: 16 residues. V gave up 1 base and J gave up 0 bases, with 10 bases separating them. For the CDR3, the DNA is TGCGCCAGCAGCCAAGGGACACTTAGCTCTGGAAACACCATATATTTT. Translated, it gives CASSQGTLSSGNTIYF.

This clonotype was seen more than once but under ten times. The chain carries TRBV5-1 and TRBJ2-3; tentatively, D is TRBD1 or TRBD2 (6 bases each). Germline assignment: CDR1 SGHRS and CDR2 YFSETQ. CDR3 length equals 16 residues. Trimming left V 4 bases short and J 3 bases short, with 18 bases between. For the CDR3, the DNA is TGCGCCAGCAGCCCTATAGGGGGGCCAGGGACAGATACGCAGTATTTT. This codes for CASSPIGGPGTDTQYF.

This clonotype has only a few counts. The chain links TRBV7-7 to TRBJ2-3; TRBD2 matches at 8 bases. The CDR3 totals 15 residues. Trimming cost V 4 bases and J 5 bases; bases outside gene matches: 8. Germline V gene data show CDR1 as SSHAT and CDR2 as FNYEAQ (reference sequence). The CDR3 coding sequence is TGTGCCAGCAGCTCCGGTCTTGGGACTAGAGATACGCAGTATTTT. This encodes CASSSGLGTRDTQYF.

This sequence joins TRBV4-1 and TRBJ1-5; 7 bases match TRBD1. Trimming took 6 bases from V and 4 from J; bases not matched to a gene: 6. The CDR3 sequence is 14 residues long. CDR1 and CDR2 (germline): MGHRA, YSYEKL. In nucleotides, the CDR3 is TGCGCCAGCAGTCAGGACAGGATGAATCAGCCCCAGCATTTT. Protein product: CASSQDRMNQPQHF.

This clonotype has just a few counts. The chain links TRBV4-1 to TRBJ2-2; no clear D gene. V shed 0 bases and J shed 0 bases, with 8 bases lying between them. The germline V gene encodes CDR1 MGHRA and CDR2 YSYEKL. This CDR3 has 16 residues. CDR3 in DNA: TGCGCCAGCAGCCAAGAGGGCCCAACGAACACCGGGGAGCTGTTTTTT. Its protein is CASSQEGPTNTGELFF.